Following are 8 T cell receptor beta chains from one sample sequenced in a study of patients and donors after allogeneic stem cell transplantation. TCRdb analysed the RT-PCR reads with MiXCR anew, one entry per CDR3 protein. This table has 150,000 to 200,000 distinct CDR3 sequences, 20% to 25% appearing once. What was sequenced was blood, either unsorted or a sorted T cell fraction (not recorded which). The receptors were gathered from a human donor who was either an allogeneic HSCT recipient or a stem cell or donor lymphocyte infusion donor (not recorded which). It is not recorded whose cells these are; they may come from a transplant donor.

This clonotype showed up just a few times. The chain is built from TRBV5-1 and TRBJ2-2; D is unresolved. The CDR3 contains 14 residues. From germline, CDR1 is SGHRS and CDR2 YFSETQ. Trimming took 2 bases from V and 1 from J, leaving 6 bases between them. The CDR3 protein is CASSFGENTGELFF. DNA for the CDR3: TGCGCCAGCAGCTTTGGGGAGAACACCGGGGAGCTGTTTTTT.

CDR3 residues: CASSQTGLDYGYTF. In DNA form, the CDR3 reads TGCGCCAGCAGCCAGACAGGGTTAGACTATGGCTACACCTTC. V usage is TRBV5-1 and J usage is TRBJ1-2, with 7 bases lining up with TRBD1. Looked up from germline, CDR1 is SGHRS and CDR2 is YFSETQ. Trimming removed 4 bases from V and 3 bases from J; junction bases left unmatched: 6. The CDR3 runs to 14 residues.

This clonotype turned up a few times. The chain is built from TRBV14 and TRBJ2-2, with 7 bases identical to TRBD1. Per germline, CDR1 SGHDN and CDR2 FVKESK. Trimming at V came to 0 bases and at J to 3 bases, leaving 10 bases not matched to a gene. There are 18 residues in the CDR3. DNA for the CDR3: TGTGCCAGCAGCCAAGATGTGGCAGGGGGAATATACACCGGGGAGCTGTTTTTT. This gives the protein CASSQDVAGGIYTGELFF.

This clonotype was counted many times. The junction departs from germline at one end; a sequencing error may be responsible. The chain employs TRBV6-5 and TRBJ1-1; D possibly corresponds to TRBD1 (6 bases). The CDR3 has 13 amino acids. Germline V gene lookup returns CDR1 MNHEY and CDR2 SVGAGI. The CDR3 loop is CASSYYRVGEAFF. In nucleotides, the CDR3 is TGTGCCAGCAGCTACTACAGGGTAGGGGAAGCTTTCTTT.

The gene calls are TRBV5-1 and TRBJ2-7, with a possible D match to TRBD2 (5 bases). Trimming took off 1 base at V and 0 bases at J, with 11 bases between the two ends. Germline CDR1 and CDR2: SGHRS and YFSETQ. The length of the CDR3 is 15 residues. CDR3 coding DNA: TGCGCCAGCAGCTTGACGGGAAAAGGCTCCTACGAGCAGTACTTC. Translated: CASSLTGKGSYEQYF.

This chain connects TRBV29-1 to TRBJ1-1, with TRBD1 matching 9 bases. Germline CDR1 SQVTM, CDR2 ANQGSEA. Unmatched junction bases numbered 3, after V lost 3 bases and J lost 4 bases. This CDR3 comprises 13 residues. CDR3 residues: CSVERQGGTEAFF. In nucleotides, the CDR3 is TGCAGCGTTGAGAGACAGGGGGGCACTGAAGCTTTCTTT.

Concerning this clonotype: An end of the junction does not agree with germline; a read error may underlie this. This chain uses TRBV20-1 with TRBJ2-7, with TRBD2 matching over 9 bases. CDR3 length: 13 amino acids. The germline V gene has CDR1 DFQATT and CDR2 SNEGSKA (reference sequence). The CDR3, as DNA: TGCAGTGCTAGAGATAGATTGACTAGCGGTACCTTCTTC. Translating gives CSARDRLTSGTFF.

This clonotype was detected a few times. The V call is TRBV10-3, the J call TRBJ2-7; 10 positions match TRBD1. Germline V gene data show CDR1 as ENHRY and CDR2 as SYGVKD. This CDR3 is built from 14 residues. Trimming took 7 bases from V and 3 from J; bases not matched to a gene: 6. Here the CDR3 reads CAITPTGGNYEQYF. The CDR3 DNA follows: TGTGCCATCACCCCGACAGGGGGCAACTACGAGCAGTACTTC.